The 24 T cell receptor beta chains in this list originate from one sample, sequenced in a study of OX40 agonist ivuxolimab in advanced cancers. The repertoire was sequenced with immunoSEQ multiplex PCR; TCRdb's copy has only in-frame clones and lacks some. Of about 150,000 clones listed, approximately 94% are singletons. The sequencing used CD4+ or CD8+ T cells sorted from blood, collected in a trial of the OX40 agonist ivuxolimab. Source of these receptors: an adult with an advanced solid tumor such as melanoma, head and neck, liver or kidney cancer.

The chain joins TRBV20-1 to TRBJ2-2, with D unclear. Between the trimmed V and J ends, which lost 0 bases and 8 bases, there was a span of 4 bases. This CDR3 is built from 11 residues. CDR1 DFQATT and CDR2 SNEGSKA come from the germline V gene (reference sequence). Written as DNA, the CDR3 is TGCAGTGCTAGAGAACCAGGGGAGCTGTTTTTT. The encoded protein is CSAREPGELFF.

The J gene is TRBJ1-5, the V gene TRBV10-3; no clear D. With 2 bases removed from V and 4 bases from J, the gap between germline ends came to 9 bases. The CDR3 totals 14 residues. The germline V gene encodes CDR1 ENHRY and CDR2 SYGVKD. CDR3 sequence reads: CAISESSKNQPQHF. The DNA for the CDR3 is TGTGCCATCAGTGAGAGCAGTAAGAATCAGCCCCAGCATTTT.

V and J are TRBV6-5 and TRBJ1-6; no clear D. This CDR3 is 15 amino acids long. Trimming shortened V by 2 bases and J by 6 bases, and 11 bases separated the two germline ends. Germline V lookup: CDR1 MNHEY, CDR2 SVGAGI. CDR3 protein: CASSYTQIPNSPLHF. The DNA of the CDR3 is TGTGCCAGCAGTTACACTCAGATTCCTAATTCACCCCTCCACTTT.

This clone was seen just once. The CDR3 loop reads CASSLGTGVGYTF. CDR3 sequence (DNA): TGTGCCAGCAGTTTAGGGACAGGGGTGGGCTACACCTTC. The chain joins TRBV28 to TRBJ1-2, with 10 bases that match TRBD1. Germline V gene lookup returns CDR1 MDHEN and CDR2 SYDVKM. The V and J ends lost 2 bases and 8 bases, in that order; junction bases with no gene match: 2. The CDR3 runs to 13 residues.

The CDR3 bases are TGTGCCAGCAGCTTAGCAGGGCGGACAGCGAATGAAAAACTGTTTTTT. Translating gives CASSLAGRTANEKLFF. The V and J genes are TRBV7-2 and TRBJ1-4; TRBD1 is a possible D gene (6 bases). V lost 0 bases, J lost 5 bases, and 13 bases lay in between. The germline V gene has CDR1 SGHTA and CDR2 FQGNSA. The length of the CDR3 is 16 residues.

The chain recombines TRBV7-8 with TRBJ2-2; D not resolved. Trimming took off 5 bases at V and 0 bases at J, with 13 bases between the two ends. CDR3 length: 16 amino acids. Germline values: CDR1 SGHVS, CDR2 FQNEAQ. In nucleotides, the CDR3 is TGTGCCAGCAGCCCCTTACGGCAAACGAACACCGGGGAGCTGTTTTTT. This gives the protein CASSPLRQTNTGELFF.

The chain links TRBV9 to TRBJ2-2; D perhaps matches TRBD2 (5 bases). CDR1 SGDLS and CDR2 YYNGEE come from the germline V gene. V lost 2 bases and J lost 5, with 16 bases in between. This CDR3 spans 16 amino acids. The CDR3 loop is CASSVKIFGETGELFF. The CDR3 DNA reads TGTGCCAGCAGCGTTAAAATATTTGGGGAGACCGGGGAGCTGTTTTTT.

In DNA, the CDR3 is TGTGCCAGCAGCTCACGACAGGGCGGTGAGCAGTTCTTC. Encoded protein: CASSSRQGGEQFF. The J gene is TRBJ2-1, the V gene TRBV7-2; 7 bases map to TRBD1. V lost 4 bases to trimming and J lost 9 bases; unmatched junction nucleotides: 6. Germline V CDR1 and CDR2: SGHTA, FQGNSA. The length of the CDR3 is 13 residues.

The rearrangement links TRBV7-6 to TRBJ1-3; no reliable D call. V lost 1 base and J lost 2, with 6 bases in between. CDR3 length equals 14 residues. Germline lookup yields CDR1 SGHVS and CDR2 FNYEAQ. The CDR3 is CASSLGVAGNTIYF. The DNA for the CDR3 is TGTGCCAGCAGCTTAGGGGTGGCTGGAAACACCATATATTTT.

CDR3 nucleotide sequence: TGTGCCAGCAGCCGGGACTACTACACAGATACGCAGTATTTT. Translation: CASSRDYYTDTQYF. The chain carries TRBV2 and TRBJ2-3, with 7 positions matching TRBD2. The CDR3 has 14 residues. Germline CDR1 and CDR2: SNHLY and FYNNEI. J lost 2 bases, V lost 6 bases, and 5 bases had no gene match.

The rearrangement uses TRBV11-2 and TRBJ2-1, with D maybe TRBD2 (6 bases). The length of the CDR3 is 15 residues. V shed 5 bases and J shed 4 bases, with 15 bases lying between them. Germline V gene sequence: CDR1 SGHAT, CDR2 FQNNGV. The DNA for the CDR3 is TGTGCCAGCAGCCGGGGGACCCGCATGTACAATGAGCAGTTCTTC. This sequence encodes CASSRGTRMYNEQFF.

The V gene is TRBV19, the J gene TRBJ1-5; D gene uncertain. Deletions cut 4 bases from V and 3 bases from J, with 10 bases between. The V gene's germline CDR1 is LNHDA and CDR2 SQIVND (reference sequence). This CDR3 spans 14 amino acids. CDR3 DNA sequence: TGTGCCAGTAGTAGAGACATCTTCAATCAGCCCCAGCATTTT. Translated, it gives CASSRDIFNQPQHF.

The chain carries TRBV5-6 and TRBJ1-1; unclear D gene. Germline V gene data show CDR1 as SGHDT and CDR2 as YYEEEE. V was shortened by 5 bases and J by 3 bases, with 14 bases between the two germline ends. CDR3 length equals 14 residues. The CDR3 coding sequence is TGTGCCAGCAGTTTGCCGGTCCGGGACACTGAAGCTTTCTTT. As protein: CASSLPVRDTEAFF.

V and J are TRBV9 and TRBJ2-3; possible D gene TRBD1, 5 bases. Germline V CDR1 and CDR2: SGDLS, YYNGEE. Trimming removed 4 bases from V and 8 bases from J, with 11 bases in between. The CDR3 runs 12 residues. CDR3 nucleotide sequence: TGTGCCAGCAGCCCAGGGTACGGTACGCAGTATTTT. Translating gives CASSPGYGTQYF.

The chain joins TRBV28 to TRBJ2-7; D possibly corresponds to TRBD2 (5 bases). CDR1 and CDR2 (germline): MDHEN, SYDVKM. This CDR3 has 17 amino acids. V shed 8 bases and J shed 1 base, with 24 bases lying between them. CDR3 sequence reads: CASPPGAGAGGSYEQYF. DNA of the CDR3: TGTGCCAGCCCACCCGGCGCGGGCGCGGGCGGGTCCTACGAGCAGTACTTC. Combining the CDR3 with reference TRBV28 and TRBJ2-7 gives the whole variable domain DVKVTQSSRYLVKRTGEKVFLECVQDMDHENMFWYRQDPGLGLRLIYFSYDVKMKEKGDIPEGYSVSREKKERFSLILESASTNQTSMYLCASPPGAGAGGSYEQYFGPGTRLTVT.

The chain employs TRBV7-2 and TRBJ1-2; no definite D call. The CDR3 runs to 15 residues. The germline CDR1 and CDR2 sequences are SGHTA and FQGNSA. Trimming left V 0 bases short and J 4 bases short, with 12 bases between. The CDR3: CASSLAQEAGYGYTF. In DNA, the CDR3 is TGTGCCAGCAGCTTAGCCCAGGAAGCGGGCTATGGCTACACCTTC.

V gene TRBV9 combines with J gene TRBJ1-2; 9 positions match TRBD1. Losses at the gene ends were 1 base for V and 7 bases for J; bases not matched to a gene: 8. There are 15 residues in the CDR3. Per the germline V gene, CDR1 is SGDLS and CDR2 is YYNGEE. CDR3 bases: TGTGCCAGCAGCGTATCACACAGGGGGCTCGGTGGCTACACCTTC. Encoded protein: CASSVSHRGLGGYTF. Full variable domain (missing parts from reference TRBV9 and TRBJ1-2): DSGVTQTPKHLITATGQRVTLRCSPRSGDLSVYWYQQSLDQGLQFLIQYYNGEERAKGNILERFSAQQFPDLHSELNLSSLELGDSALYFCASSVSHRGLGGYTFGSGTRLTVV.

This clone has just one count. The rearrangement links TRBV15 to TRBJ1-5; 9 bases agree with TRBD1. The CDR3 contains 14 residues. The germline V gene encodes CDR1 LNHNV and CDR2 YYDKDF (reference sequence). Losses at the gene ends were 3 bases for V and 4 bases for J; bases not matched to a gene: 1. CDR3 in DNA: TGTGCCACCAGCAGGGACAGGGGTAATCAGCCCCAGCATTTT. It encodes CATSRDRGNQPQHF. The full variable domain, completed using reference TRBV15 and TRBJ1-5, is DAMVIQNPRYQVTQFGKPVTLSCSQTLNHNVMYWYQQKSSQAPKLLFHYYDKDFNNEADTPDNFQSRRPNTSFCFLDIRSPGLGDTAMYLCATSRDRGNQPQHFGDGTRLSIL.

This clone is a singleton in its sample. V is TRBV2 and J is TRBJ2-1; 11 nucleotides align to TRBD2. Germline loops: CDR1 SNHLY, CDR2 FYNNEI. This CDR3 has 16 amino acids. Unmatched junction bases numbered 5, after V lost 5 bases and J lost 2 bases. As DNA, the CDR3 is TGTGCCAGCAGTTTTATAGCGGGGGGGACCTACAATGAGCAGTTCTTC. Its protein is CASSFIAGGTYNEQFF. The full variable domain, completed using reference TRBV2 and TRBJ2-1, is EPEVTQTPSHQVTQMGQEVILRCVPISNHLYFYWYRQILGQKVEFLVSFYNNEISEKSEIFDDQFSVERPDGSNFTLKIRSTKLEDSAMYFCASSFIAGGTYNEQFFGPGTRLTVL.

The chain joins TRBV6-1 to TRBJ1-2; possibly TRBD1 for D (5 bases). The germline V and J ends were trimmed by 7 bases and 4 bases, with 16 bases remaining between them. The CDR3 sequence is 14 residues long. The V gene's germline CDR1 is MNHNS and CDR2 SASEGT. The CDR3 region is CASTLRQSLYGYTF. The CDR3 DNA sequence: TGTGCCAGCACCCTGAGACAGTCCCTCTATGGCTACACCTTC.

J is TRBJ2-1 and V is TRBV6-5; D remains unclear. Germline-derived CDR1 and CDR2 are MNHEY and SVGAGI. The V gene lost 8 bases and the J gene lost 4 bases, with 9 bases spanning the gap. The CDR3 consists of 12 residues. CDR3 region: CASYFRYNEQFF. In DNA, the CDR3 is TGTGCCAGCTACTTCCGGTACAATGAGCAGTTCTTC.

The chain has TRBV11-1 and TRBJ1-2; D possibly corresponds to TRBD1 (6 bases). Trimming shortened V by 5 bases and J by 4 bases, and 17 bases separated the two germline ends. The CDR3 is made up of 15 amino acids. Germline loops: CDR1 SGHAT, CDR2 FQDESV (reference sequence). Here the CDR3 DNA reads TGTGCCAGCAGCCCAGCCCTGGACAGTGCCTATGGCTACACCTTC. Protein product: CASSPALDSAYGYTF.

V is TRBV7-9 and J is TRBJ2-4; 8 nucleotides line up with TRBD1. V was pared by 1 base and J by 15 bases, with 8 bases of the junction left unmatched. CDR1 and CDR2 from the germline V gene are SEHNR and FQNEAQ (reference sequence). This CDR3 has 13 residues. The CDR3 nucleotides read TGTGCCAGCAGCTTAGGGGGGACAGGCCAATGGTACTTC. It specifies CASSLGGTGQWYF.

The V call is TRBV27, the J call TRBJ2-7; 7 bases match TRBD2. After removal of 4 bases from V and 1 base from J, the junction contained 7 bases not matched to a gene. Germline values: CDR1 MNHEY, CDR2 SMNVEV (reference sequence). The CDR3 is 15 residues long. The CDR3 sequence: CASSSPSGGSYEQYF. The CDR3 bases are TGTGCCAGCAGTTCCCCTAGCGGAGGTTCCTACGAGCAGTACTTC.